The T cell receptor (beta chain) described here comes from a study of CD8+ T cells in alopecia areata. Notes on the study in general: Affected scalp, especially in alopecia totalis/universalis, had a higher clonality than normal scalp did.

The V gene end was trimmed by 5 bases and the J gene end by 0 bases; junction bases not matched to a gene: 7. The CDR3 runs to 15 residues. Germline loops: CDR1 SGHAT, CDR2 FQNNGV. Extracted RNA was reverse transcribed, and the resulting cDNA served as sequencing template. Some clones are missing from TCRdb's copy, which holds only in-frame ones; the method was immunoSEQ multiplex PCR. The sample has around 140,000 clones; 75% to 90% are singletons. In alopecia areata patients, both lesional scalp punch biopsies and peripheral blood were collected. This clone has more than one count but fewer than ten. Antigen unknown.

Sample: CD8+ T cells sorted from blood, taken at week 0. V gene TRBV11-2 combines with J gene TRBJ2-7; TRBD2 matches 7 bases. This TCR came from a human donor with alopecia areata. The CDR3 DNA is TGTGCCAGCAGCCCCAGCGGGGCCTTCTCCTACGAGCAGTACTTC. This encodes CASSPSGAFSYEQYF.